These 15 T cell receptor beta chains share one sample of origin, sequenced in a study of shared clonotypes between healthy human individuals. Using immunoSEQ multiplex PCR, the repertoire was profiled, and TCRdb retains in-frame clones only, with some absent. The top ten clones hold 0.89% of a sample with 850,000 to 1,100,000 clones, 70% to 85% of them seen once. Source material: memory CD4+ T cells from PBMCs. The sample's subset: CD45RA-negative fraction. Receptors originate from a man aged 18 to 30 in good health. Some clones in this sample may be carry-over from other donors' samples.

The chain combines TRBV5-1 with TRBJ2-5, with D hard to call. Trimming cost V 0 bases and J 3 bases, with 6 bases left between them. CDR3 length equals 13 residues. Germline V gene lookup returns CDR1 SGHRS and CDR2 YFSETQ. CDR3 amino acids: CASSLDGKETQYF. The CDR3 nucleotides are TGCGCCAGCAGCTTGGACGGAAAAGAGACCCAGTACTTC.

The chain recombines TRBV6-4 with TRBJ2-2; TRBD2 might be the D (7 bases). The CDR3 loop spans 18 amino acids. V was clipped by 0 bases and J by 4 bases, with 18 bases between them. Germline lookup yields CDR1 MRHNA and CDR2 SNTAGT. DNA of the CDR3: TGTGCCAGCAGTGACTCGAGAGGGGGAGGGGGGATCACCGGGGAGCTGTTTTTT. It specifies CASSDSRGGGGITGELFF.

The chain has TRBV10-3 and TRBJ2-5, with TRBD1 identical over 7 bases. With V trimmed by 4 bases and J by 11 bases, 4 bases remained unmatched. Germline V gives CDR1 ENHRY, CDR2 SYGVKD. The CDR3 runs to 11 residues. The CDR3 region has the DNA TGTGCCATCAGTGTCGACAGGGAGCAGTACTTC. Amino acid sequence: CAISVDREQYF.

The V and J genes are TRBV28 and TRBJ2-7; either TRBD1 or TRBD2 may supply D (7 bases each). The CDR3 length is 15 residues. Germline lookup yields CDR1 MDHEN and CDR2 SYDVKM. Trimming removed 6 bases at V and 2 bases at J, with 17 bases between. Here the CDR3 DNA reads TGTGCCAGCAGGACTGGGGGAGGGGGCCCCTACGAGCAGTACTTC. It translates to CASRTGGGGPYEQYF.

About this clone itself: Other DNA sequences in this specimen translate into the identical CDR3. Written as DNA, the CDR3 is TGCAGCGCCAGGACAGGGGAAGAGACCCAGTACTTC. It yields the protein CSARTGEETQYF. The V gene is TRBV29-1, the J gene TRBJ2-5, with TRBD1 matching over 9 bases. Germline CDR1 reads SQVTM; CDR2 reads ANQGSEA. V was clipped by 7 bases and J by 3 bases; unmatched bases: 3. This CDR3 region has 12 residues. The variable domain in full, with the rest retrieved from reference TRBV29-1 and TRBJ2-5, is SAVISQKPSRDICQRGTSLTIQCQVDSQVTMMFWYRQQPGQSLTLIATANQGSEATYESGFVIDKFPISRPNLTFSTLTVSNMSPEDSSIYLCSARTGEETQYFGPGTRLLVL.

This clone was counted ten times or more. The rearrangement joins TRBV7-2 to TRBJ2-7, with D possibly being TRBD1 (6 bases). The V end was cut by 5 bases, the J end by 6 bases, with 14 bases between. The CDR3 extends over 13 amino acids. The V gene's germline CDR1 is SGHTA and CDR2 FQGNSA. DNA of the CDR3: TGTGCCAGCAGCGTGACAGGTATCGGCGAGCAGTACTTC. Amino acids: CASSVTGIGEQYF.

This clone was observed at least ten times. The J gene is TRBJ2-7, the V gene TRBV18; either TRBD1 or TRBD2 may supply D (6 bases each). Germline loops: CDR1 KGHSH, CDR2 LQKENI. V was clipped by 5 bases and J by 6 bases, with 14 bases between them. The CDR3 has 13 residues. The CDR3 coding sequence is TGTGCCAGCTCAGTAACAGGGAGGTCCGAGCAGTACTTC. This translates into CASSVTGRSEQYF.

The J gene is TRBJ2-5, the V gene TRBV30; D is unresolved. Looked up from germline, CDR1 is GTSNPN and CDR2 is SVGIG (reference sequence). The CDR3 spans 13 residues. V was pared by 0 bases and J by 3 bases, with 8 bases between. The CDR3 DNA sequence: TGTGCCTGGAGTGTAACGTCTAAAGAGACCCAGTACTTC. Translated, it gives CAWSVTSKETQYF.

This clone was observed a single time. This chain uses TRBV9 with TRBJ2-1; TRBD2 might be the D (6 bases). The V gene lost 0 bases and the J gene lost 5 bases, with 12 bases spanning the gap. The germline gives CDR1 SGDLS, CDR2 YYNGEE. This CDR3 region has 15 residues. CDR3 sequence (DNA): TGTGCCAGCAGCGTAGACGGGAGCTTACACAATGAGCAGTTCTTC. Its translation: CASSVDGSLHNEQFF.

The chain links TRBV30 to TRBJ2-1; TRBD2 matches 7 bases. The CDR3 contains 14 residues. Germline CDR1 GTSNPN, CDR2 SVGIG (reference sequence). V shed 2 bases, J shed 1 base, and the junction held 2 bases outside the gene matches. CDR3 amino acids: CAWSLSGSYNEQFF. In DNA, the CDR3 is TGTGCCTGGAGTCTTAGCGGGTCCTACAATGAGCAGTTCTTC.

This clone has a handful of counts. The chain uses TRBV19 and TRBJ2-1; weak D call: TRBD1 (6 bases). Germline V gives CDR1 LNHDA, CDR2 SQIVND (reference sequence). Trimming took off 4 bases at V and 1 base at J, with 8 bases between the two ends. The CDR3 is 14 amino acids. CDR3 DNA sequence: TGTGCCAGTAGTACAGGGGTGTCCTACAATGAGCAGTTCTTC. This gives the protein CASSTGVSYNEQFF.

The rearrangement uses TRBV5-1 and TRBJ1-1, with 9 bases identical to TRBD1. Losses at the gene ends were 0 bases for V and 5 bases for J; bases not matched to a gene: 5. The CDR3 runs to 15 residues. From germline, CDR1 is SGHRS and CDR2 YFSETQ. The CDR3 DNA sequence: TGCGCCAGCAGCTTGGGGACAGGGGTAGTGACTGAAGCTTTCTTT. It is translated as CASSLGTGVVTEAFF.

The genes are TRBV4-1 and TRBJ2-7, with TRBD1 matching 8 bases. Germline V gene data show CDR1 as MGHRA and CDR2 as YSYEKL. The CDR3 extends over 12 amino acids. The trim removed 3 bases at V and 12 bases at J, leaving 7 bases unmatched. The CDR3 here is CASSHPGQDPYF. The CDR3 DNA sequence: TGCGCCAGCAGCCACCCGGGACAGGATCCGTACTTC.

This clone was seen only a few times. This chain uses TRBV7-3 with TRBJ2-7; D is uncertain. Deletions cut 5 bases from V and 5 bases from J, with 10 bases between. CDR3 size: 12 residues. CDR1 SGHTA and CDR2 FQGTGA come from the germline V gene. The CDR3 spells CASSLPLNEQYF. The CDR3 region has the DNA TGTGCCAGCAGCCTGCCGTTAAACGAGCAGTACTTC. The variable domain in full, with the rest retrieved from reference TRBV7-3 and TRBJ2-7, is GAGVSQTPSNKVTEKGKYVELRCDPISGHTALYWYRQSLGQGPEFLIYFQGTGAADDSGLPNDRFFAVRPEGSVSTLKIQRTERGDSAVYLCASSLPLNEQYFGPGTRLTVT.

This clone was observed once. The rearrangement joins TRBV28 to TRBJ2-4; TRBD1 or TRBD2 may be the D gene (7 bases each). V lost 4 bases to trimming and J lost 1 base, with 14 bases between them. The CDR3 loop spans 16 amino acids. From germline, CDR1 is MDHEN and CDR2 SYDVKM. CDR3 bases: TGTGCCAGCAGTTGGCACAGGGGAGGGGCCAAAAACATTCAGTACTTC. It translates to CASSWHRGGAKNIQYF.